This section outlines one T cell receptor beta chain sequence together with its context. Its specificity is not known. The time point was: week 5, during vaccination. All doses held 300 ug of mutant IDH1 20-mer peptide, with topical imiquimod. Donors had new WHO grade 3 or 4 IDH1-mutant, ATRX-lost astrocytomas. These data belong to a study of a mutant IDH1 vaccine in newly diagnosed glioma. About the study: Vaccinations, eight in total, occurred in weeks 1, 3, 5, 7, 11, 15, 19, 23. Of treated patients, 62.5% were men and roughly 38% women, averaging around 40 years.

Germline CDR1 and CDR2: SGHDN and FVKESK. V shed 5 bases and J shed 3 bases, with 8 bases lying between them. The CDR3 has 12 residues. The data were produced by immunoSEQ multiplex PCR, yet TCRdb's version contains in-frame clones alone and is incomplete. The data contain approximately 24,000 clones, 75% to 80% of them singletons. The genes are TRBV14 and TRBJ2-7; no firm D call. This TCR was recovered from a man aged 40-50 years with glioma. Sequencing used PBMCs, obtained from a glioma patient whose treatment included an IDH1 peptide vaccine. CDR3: CASSTGFYEQYF. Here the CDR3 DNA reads TGTGCCAGCAGCACCGGGTTCTACGAGCAGTACTTC.